This is a list of T cell receptor beta chains from one sample in a study of shared clonotypes between healthy human individuals. Profiling relied on immunoSEQ multiplex PCR, and the TCRdb table lists in-frame clones only, not all of them. Of 2 million to 2.5 million clones in the sample, around 90% are singletons; the top ten hold around 0.4%. The source material was naive CD4+ T cells from PBMCs. Receptor source: a man younger than 35 in good health. Some clones in this sample may be carry-over from other donors' samples. The CDR3 runs from the conserved cysteine through the conserved F or W. A D gene is named only where the DNA matches it firmly. Expanded clones get a size class; other rows say once, few or many, or leave the size out.

>once|TRBV5-1|-|TRBJ2-7
TGCGCCAGCAGCGTCGATAGCGGAAGCTCCTACGAGCAGTACTTC
CASSVDSGSSYEQYF
>-|TRBV10-3|TRBD1|TRBJ2-1
TGTGCCATCAGACAGGGGGCGGACAATGAGCAGTTCTTC
CAIRQGADNEQFF
>-|TRBV28|-|TRBJ1-5
TGTGCCGCGGGGGCTAACGATCAGCCCCAGCATTTT
CAAGANDQPQHF
>-|TRBV28|-|TRBJ1-1
TGTGCCAGCAGGATCCGGGGGCGTAACACTGAAGCTTTCTTT
CASRIRGRNTEAFF
>-|TRBV19|TRBD2|TRBJ2-3
TGTGCCAGTAGTATTGGGAGCGGGAGCGCAGATACGCAGTATTTT
CASSIGSGSADTQYF
>-|TRBV28|-|TRBJ2-2
TGTGCCAGCAGCAGGGCTACGAACACCGGGGAGCTGTTTTTT
CASSRATNTGELFF
>-|TRBV6-6|TRBD2|TRBJ2-5
TGTGCCAGCAGCTATGCCGGGACTAGCCAAGAGACCCAGTACTTC
CASSYAGTSQETQYF
>-|TRBV2|-|TRBJ2-3
TGTGCCAGCAGTTTGATGGACGGAACAGATACGCAGTATTTT
CASSLMDGTDTQYF
>-|TRBV6-1|-|TRBJ2-1
TGTGCCAGCAGTGACGTTACTGGGCCTTACAATGAGCAGTTCTTC
CASSDVTGPYNEQFF
>-|TRBV13|-|TRBJ1-3
TGTGCCAGCAGCTTAGGTCCGGGTTCCTCCACTGGAAACACCATATATTTT
CASSLGPGSSTGNTIYF
>once|TRBV4-1|TRBD1|TRBJ2-5
TGCGCCAGCAGCCCAACGGTTTTGGGGTCGGGACAGGGGAGCTTTGAGACCCAGTACTTC
CASSPTVLGSGQGSFETQYF
>-|TRBV27|TRBD2|TRBJ2-7
TGTGCCAGCAGTTCATACGGGACTAGCGGGAAGTACGAGCAGTACTTC
CASSSYGTSGKYEQYF
>few|TRBV18|-|TRBJ1-1
TGTGCCAGCTCACCACCGGTCCGGGGAACCGCTTTCTTT
CASSPPVRGTAFF
>-|TRBV5-6|TRBD1|TRBJ2-1
TGTGCCAGCAGCTCTGGGGACAGATACAATGAGCAGTTCTTC
CASSSGDRYNEQFF
>-|TRBV4-1|TRBD1|TRBJ1-1
TGCGCCAGCAGCCAGGGCAGGGGGCACGGAATGAACACTGAAGCTTTCTTT
CASSQGRGHGMNTEAFF
>-|TRBV7-9|TRBD2|TRBJ2-5
TGTGCCAGCAGCTTAGCGCAAACTAGCGGGATCCTAAGTTTGGAGACCCAGTACTTC
CASSLAQTSGILSLETQYF
>-|TRBV28|TRBD2|TRBJ2-7
TGTGCCAGCAGTCAGACTAGCCGGGGTCTACACCTGGACTTC
CASSQTSRGLHLDF
>-|TRBV5-4|-|TRBJ2-3
TGTGCCAGCAGCCCGGGCCCTGGGAATACGCAGTATTTT
CASSPGPGNTQYF
>-|TRBV10-2|-|TRBJ1-1
TGCGCCACCACGGTGACGAGGGGCTACACTGAAGCTTTCTTT
CATTVTRGYTEAFF
>-|TRBV5-4|-|TRBJ1-1
TGTGCCAGCAGCTTGGGACGGACGTTAACTGAAGCTTTCTTT
CASSLGRTLTEAFF
>-|TRBV5-4|-|TRBJ2-3
TGTGCCAGCAGCCCGCAGGGGGATACGCAGTATTTT
CASSPQGDTQYF
>-|TRBV11-3|-|TRBJ1-1
TGTGCCAGCAGCTTATCCCCCGGCGGGCCTGAAGCTTTCTTT
CASSLSPGGPEAFF
>-|TRBV6-6|-|TRBJ1-4
TGTGCCAGCAGTTACGGGCCAGGAACTAATGAAAAACTGTTTTTT
CASSYGPGTNEKLFF
>-|TRBV5-1|-|TRBJ2-3
TGCGCCAGCAGCTTGGCCGGGACCGGGGGAGATACGCAGTATTTT
CASSLAGTGGDTQYF
>few|TRBV5-1|TRBD1|TRBJ2-2
TGCGCCAGCAGCTTGACAGGGGGTAGCACCGGGGAGCTGTTTTTT
CASSLTGGSTGELFF
>-|TRBV6-1|-|TRBJ1-2
TGTGCCAGCAGTATTCCCCCCCCTAACTATGGCTACACCTTC
CASSIPPPNYGYTF
>-|TRBV29-1|-|TRBJ2-5
TGCAGCGCTAGGACTGGCCAAGAGACCCAGTACTTC
CSARTGQETQYF
>-|TRBV2|-|TRBJ2-5
TGTGCCAGCAGCGCGGAGGGGGGGGCCCAAGAGACCCAGTACTTC
CASSAEGGAQETQYF
>-|TRBV28|-|TRBJ1-1
TGTGCCAGCAGATGGGGCCTTGTGGCTGAAGCTTTCTTT
CASRWGLVAEAFF
>-|TRBV6-5|TRBD1|TRBJ2-5
TGTGCCAGCAGAAAAAGGACAGGGCAAGAGACCCAGTACTTC
CASRKRTGQETQYF
>-|TRBV4-2|TRBD2|TRBJ2-7
TGTGCCAGCAGCCAAGTCACATCGGGCGGGAGTTACGAGCAGTACTTC
CASSQVTSGGSYEQYF
>-|TRBV7-9|-|TRBJ1-1
TGTGCCAGCAGCTTAGCGGAAGGTCGAACAGCTTTCTTT
CASSLAEGRTAFF
>-|TRBV7-8|TRBD1|TRBJ1-1
TGTGCCAGCAGCCCCCACAGACAGGGGATGAACACTGAAGCTTTCTTT
CASSPHRQGMNTEAFF
>once|TRBV19|TRBD1|TRBJ2-7
TGTGCCAGTAGTGATAGACAGGGGGCAGGCTACGAGCAGTACTTC
CASSDRQGAGYEQYF
>-|TRBV9|-|TRBJ1-6
TGTGCCAGCAGCGCCCAGGGACACTCCAATTCACCCCTCCACTTT
CASSAQGHSNSPLHF
>-|TRBV18|-|TRBJ1-2
TGTGCCAGCTCCCCGACGGAAGACTATGGCTACACCTTC
CASSPTEDYGYTF
>-|TRBV5-5|-|TRBJ2-5
TGTGCCAGCAGCGAAATTCAAGAGACCCAGTACTTC
CASSEIQETQYF
>-|TRBV5-8|-|TRBJ1-2
TGTGCCAGCAGTCTGAGGTCGAACTATGGCTACACCTTC
CASSLRSNYGYTF
>-|TRBV7-9|TRBD2|TRBJ2-1
TGTGCCAGCAGCCCGTCGGGGGGGAGTGGCAATGAGCAGTTCTTC
CASSPSGGSGNEQFF
>-|TRBV28|TRBD2|TRBJ2-5
TGTGCCAGCAGTTCCCGGGAGGGCCCATTACGTGAGCAGTACTTC
CASSSREGPLREQYF
>-|TRBV19|TRBD1|TRBJ1-5
TGTGCCAGTAAAACAGGGGTTCGCAATCAGCCCCAGCATTTT
CASKTGVRNQPQHF
>-|TRBV4-3|-|TRBJ1-5
TGCGCCAGCAGCCAAGATCTTTATCGAGATCAGCCCCAGCATTTT
CASSQDLYRDQPQHF
>-|TRBV6-1|TRBD1|TRBJ1-5
TGTGCCAGCAGTGCCGGGACAGCGTACAATCAGCCCCAGCATTTT
CASSAGTAYNQPQHF
>-|TRBV11-2|-|TRBJ2-1
TGTGCCAGCAGCTCTGGGGACAAGGGGAATGAGCAGTTCTTC
CASSSGDKGNEQFF
>-|TRBV19|TRBD1|TRBJ1-5
TGTGCCAGTAGTACTTCTCCAGGGGGTAGCAATCAGCCCCAGCATTTT
CASSTSPGGSNQPQHF
>-|TRBV6-6|-|TRBJ2-5
TGTGCCAGCAGGACCGGGACGAGGGAGACCCAGTACTTC
CASRTGTRETQYF
>-|TRBV4-3|TRBD2|TRBJ2-2
TGCGCCAGCAGCCAAGATCGACTAGCGCCCGGGGAGCTGTTTTTT
CASSQDRLAPGELFF
>once|TRBV15|TRBD1|TRBJ2-7
TGTGCCACCAGCAGTATGGGACAGATGATACGTCCTTCCTACGAGCAGTACTTC
CATSSMGQMIRPSYEQYF
>-|TRBV18|-|TRBJ2-5
TGTGCCAGCTCACAGTCTACTCAAGAGACCCAGTACTTC
CASSQSTQETQYF
>-|TRBV28|-|TRBJ2-3
TGTGCCAGCAGTCCGGCGACAGATACGCAGTATTTT
CASSPATDTQYF
>-|TRBV7-2|-|TRBJ2-1
TGTGCCAGCAGCGACCCCCGTGGGAGTGGGACCTACAATGAGCAGTTCTTC
CASSDPRGSGTYNEQFF
>-|TRBV12-5|TRBD2|TRBJ2-1
TGTGCTAGTGGTTCGATACTAGCGGGAGCGGCGAATGAGCAGTTCTTC
CASGSILAGAANEQFF
>-|TRBV7-9|-|TRBJ1-1
TGTGCCAGCAGCTTGCATGACCTGAACACTGAAGCTTTCTTT
CASSLHDLNTEAFF
>-|TRBV7-9|TRBD2|TRBJ2-3
TGTGCCAGCAGCGCCCGAGGAGCGGGAGTGTCAACAGATACGCAGTATTTT
CASSARGAGVSTDTQYF